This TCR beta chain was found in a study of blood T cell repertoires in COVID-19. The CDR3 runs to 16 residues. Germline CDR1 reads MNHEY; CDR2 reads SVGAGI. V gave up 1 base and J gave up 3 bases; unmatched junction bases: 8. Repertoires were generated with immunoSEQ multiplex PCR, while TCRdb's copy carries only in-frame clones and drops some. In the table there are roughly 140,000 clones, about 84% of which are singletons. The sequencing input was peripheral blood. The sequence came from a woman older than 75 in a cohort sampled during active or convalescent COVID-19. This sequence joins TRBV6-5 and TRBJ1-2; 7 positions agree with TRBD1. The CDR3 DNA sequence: TGTGCCAGCAGTTACTGGAGAGGACAGGCACACTATGGCTACACCTTC. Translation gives CASSYWRGQAHYGYTF.